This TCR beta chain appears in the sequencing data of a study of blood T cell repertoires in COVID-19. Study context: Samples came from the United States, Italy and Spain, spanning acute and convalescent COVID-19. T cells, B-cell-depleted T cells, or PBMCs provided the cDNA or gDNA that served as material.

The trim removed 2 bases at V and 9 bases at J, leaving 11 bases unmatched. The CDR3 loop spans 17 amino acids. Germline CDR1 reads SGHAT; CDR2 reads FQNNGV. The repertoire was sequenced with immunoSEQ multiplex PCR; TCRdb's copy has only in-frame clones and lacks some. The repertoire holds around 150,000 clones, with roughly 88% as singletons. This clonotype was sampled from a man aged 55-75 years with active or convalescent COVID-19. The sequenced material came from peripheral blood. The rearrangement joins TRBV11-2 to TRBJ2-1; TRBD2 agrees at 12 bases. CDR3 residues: CASSLSRRTSGTGEQFF. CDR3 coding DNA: TGTGCCAGCAGCTTAAGCCGTAGGACTAGCGGGACGGGTGAGCAGTTCTTC.